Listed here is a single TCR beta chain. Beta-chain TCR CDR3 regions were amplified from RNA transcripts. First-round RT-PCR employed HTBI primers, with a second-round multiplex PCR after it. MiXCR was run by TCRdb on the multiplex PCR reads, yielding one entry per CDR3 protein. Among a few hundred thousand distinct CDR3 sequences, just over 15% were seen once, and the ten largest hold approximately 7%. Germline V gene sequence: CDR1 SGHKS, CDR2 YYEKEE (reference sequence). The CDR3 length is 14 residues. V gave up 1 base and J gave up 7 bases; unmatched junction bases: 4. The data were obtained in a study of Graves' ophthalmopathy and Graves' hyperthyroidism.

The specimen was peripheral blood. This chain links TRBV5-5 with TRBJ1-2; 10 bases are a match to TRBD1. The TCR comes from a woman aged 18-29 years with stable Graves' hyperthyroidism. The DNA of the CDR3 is TGTGCCAGCAGCTTGTCGGGACAGGGGACTGGCTACACCTTC. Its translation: CASSLSGQGTGYTF.